The 20 T cell receptor beta chains in this list originate from one sample, sequenced in a study of regulatory T cells in long-lasting Graves disease. The time point here: newly diagnosed GD, antithyroid drugs for less than 3 months. Generation of the TCR library employed RNA extracted from PBMCs. According to the study, TCR beta libraries were built with iRepertoire HTBI primers and CDR3-region Arm-PCR. TCRdb re-called the multiplex PCR reads with MiXCR, one entry per CDR3 protein. This table has around 330,000 distinct CDR3 sequences, over 15% appearing once. The sequencing here drew on peripheral blood mononuclear cells (PBMCs), taken at new diagnosis, from a patient treated with antithyroid drugs. The receptor source for this set is a female donor with Graves disease.

This clonotype was counted ten times or more. The CDR3 nucleotides are TGTGCCAGCAGCCAAGATCTAGTTATGAAGACCCAGTACTTC. Translation: CASSQDLVMKTQYF. The rearrangement joins TRBV3-1 to TRBJ2-5; D remains ambiguous. CDR1 is LGHDT and CDR2 is YNNKEL in the germline V gene (reference sequence). Trimming removed 0 bases at V and 6 bases at J, with 11 bases between. There are 14 residues in the CDR3.

This chain connects TRBV29-1 to TRBJ1-2; a possible D gene is TRBD1 (5 bases). V dropped 6 bases and J dropped 4 bases, with 9 bases sitting between them. Per the germline V gene, CDR1 is SQVTM and CDR2 is ANQGSEA. This CDR3 has 11 amino acids. CDR3: CSVPGGYGYTF. Here the CDR3 DNA reads TGCAGCGTCCCGGGGGGCTATGGCTACACCTTC.

This clonotype was found many times. The chain has TRBV19 and TRBJ2-1; D may be TRBD2 (6 bases). Trimming took off 7 bases at V and 12 bases at J, with 19 bases between the two ends. Germline V gene data show CDR1 as LNHDA and CDR2 as SQIVND (reference sequence). CDR3 length equals 13 residues. The CDR3 region is CASKGAGRQWQFF. CDR3 DNA: TGTGCCAGTAAAGGAGCGGGCCGTCAATGGCAGTTCTTC. The whole variable domain, remainder taken from reference TRBV19 and TRBJ2-1, is DGGITQSPKYLFRKEGQNVTLSCEQNLNHDAMYWYRQDPGQGLRLIYYSQIVNDFQKGDIAEGYSVSREKKESFPLTVTSAQKNPTAFYLCASKGAGRQWQFFGPGTRLTVL.

This clonotype was counted ten times or more. The chain uses TRBV30 and TRBJ2-3; D is perhaps TRBD1 (6 bases). The germline V gene has CDR1 GTSNPN and CDR2 SVGIG (reference sequence). V shed 5 bases and J shed 6 bases, with 18 bases lying between them. The CDR3 has 14 residues. The CDR3 DNA sequence: TGTGCCTGGGGCACAGGGTCCACAGTGGATACGCAGTATTTT. As protein: CAWGTGSTVDTQYF.

This clonotype was recorded at least ten times. The chain couples TRBV12-3 or TRBV12-4 to TRBJ1-2; tentative D call: TRBD1 (5 bases). V was shortened by 6 bases and J by 4 bases, with 9 bases between the two germline ends. The length of the CDR3 is 12 residues. CDR3: CASSRVAYGYTF. In nucleotides, the CDR3 is TGTGCCAGCAGCAGGGTCGCCTATGGCTACACCTTC.

This clonotype was recorded many times. The J gene is TRBJ2-5, the V gene TRBV11-3; 10 bases map to TRBD1. Per the germline V gene, CDR1 is SGHNT and CDR2 is YENEEA. J gave up 5 bases and V 5 bases, and 8 bases lay outside the gene matches. The CDR3 runs 15 residues. The CDR3 loop is CASSPRDRGRETQYF. CDR3 sequence (DNA): TGTGCCAGCAGCCCCCGGGACAGGGGTAGGGAGACCCAGTACTTC. Looking up the rest from reference TRBV11-3 and TRBJ2-5 gives the full variable domain: EAGVVQSPRYKIIEKKQPVAFWCNPISGHNTLYWYLQNLGQGPELLIRYENEEAVDDSQLPKDRFSAERLKGVDSTLKIQPAELGDSAVYLCASSPRDRGRETQYFGPGTRLLVL.

Concerning this clonotype: A much larger clonotype is one base distant, so this may be a read error. J is TRBJ2-7 and V is TRBV28; D possibly matches TRBD1 or TRBD2 (5 bases each). CDR1 is MDHEN, CDR2 SYDVKM, per germline. CDR3 size: 14 residues. CDR3 in DNA: TGTGCCAGCAGTCCACTCCCCCCCCGGGACGAGCAGTCCTTC. Translated: CASSPLPPRDEQSF.

This clonotype was picked up many times. The chain links TRBV7-2 to TRBJ2-3, with TRBD1 as a possible D gene (6 bases). Trimming removed 3 bases from V and 3 bases from J, with 13 bases in between. The CDR3 covers 15 residues. Germline loops: CDR1 SGHTA, CDR2 FQGNSA. CDR3 in DNA: TGTGCCAGCAGCTTCGGTCAGGGGTGGACAGATACGCAGTATTTT. It yields the protein CASSFGQGWTDTQYF.

In its sample, this clonotype was seen many times. The chain has TRBV2 and TRBJ2-5, with D maybe TRBD2 (6 bases). The CDR3 consists of 14 residues. Trimming left V 10 bases short and J 1 base short, with 16 bases between. CDR1 is SNHLY and CDR2 is FYNNEI in the germline V gene. The CDR3 spells CATRLVDLQETQYF. For the CDR3, the DNA is TGTGCCACCCGACTAGTAGACCTCCAAGAGACCCAGTACTTC.

This chain links TRBV5-1 with TRBJ2-3, with 8 bases fitting TRBD2. J gave up 4 bases and V 4 bases, and 8 bases lay outside the gene matches. CDR3 size: 15 residues. Looked up from germline, CDR1 is SGHRS and CDR2 is YFSETQ. CDR3 region: CASSNPGLVADTQYF. The CDR3 region has the DNA TGCGCCAGCAGCAACCCGGGACTAGTCGCAGATACGCAGTATTTT.

This clonotype came up many times. The rearrangement joins TRBV20-1 to TRBJ2-7, with 8 bases that match TRBD2. Germline values: CDR1 DFQATT, CDR2 SNEGSKA (reference sequence). The CDR3 spans 13 residues. V lost 3 bases, J lost 4 bases, and 5 bases stayed unmatched. CDR3 nucleotide sequence: TGCAGTGCTAGGCGGCCTAGCGGGTACGAGCAGTACTTC. Protein: CSARRPSGYEQYF.

This clonotype was found many times. This chain joins TRBV20-1 and TRBJ1-3, with D perhaps TRBD1 (6 bases). V dropped 6 bases and J dropped 5 bases, with 11 bases sitting between them. This CDR3 has 12 residues. Germline CDR1 is DFQATT and CDR2 is SNEGSKA (reference sequence). CDR3 region: CSAYRDRNTIYF. CDR3 nucleotide sequence: TGCAGTGCATACAGGGATAGAAACACCATATATTTT.

This clonotype was seen at least ten times. This rearrangement joins TRBV20-1 to TRBJ2-1, with 7 bases aligning to TRBD2. The CDR3 is made up of 15 amino acids. Losses at the gene ends were 1 base for V and 5 bases for J; bases not matched to a gene: 8. Germline V lookup: CDR1 DFQATT, CDR2 SNEGSKA (reference sequence). In nucleotides, the CDR3 is TGCAGTGCTAGAGGGAGGGAGGGACGCCACAATGAGCAGTTCTTC. Protein sequence: CSARGREGRHNEQFF.

The J gene is TRBJ2-1, the V gene TRBV5-1; 7 nucleotides agree with TRBD1. This CDR3 contains 13 residues. The V and J ends lost 5 bases and 8 bases, in that order; junction bases with no gene match: 7. CDR1 and CDR2 from the germline V gene are SGHRS and YFSETQ. CDR3 sequence: CASRSGQRDEQFF. DNA of the CDR3: TGCGCCAGCAGATCGGGACAGCGCGATGAGCAGTTCTTC.

Only one count was recorded for this clonotype. V gene TRBV2 combines with J gene TRBJ2-5, with TRBD1 identical over 9 bases. The last part of the DNA fits TRBJ2-1 better; the J call may be wrong. CDR3 length equals 15 residues. Germline-derived CDR1 and CDR2 are SNHLY and FYNNEI. The CDR3 nucleotides read TGTGCCAGCAGATCCGGGACAGGGCTATACAATGAGCAGTTCTTC. Translation gives CASRSGTGLYNEQFF.

The chain links TRBV20-1 to TRBJ2-5; D unresolved. This CDR3 comprises 15 residues. From germline, CDR1 is DFQATT and CDR2 SNEGSKA (reference sequence). V was clipped by 0 bases and J by 4 bases, with 15 bases between them. The CDR3, as DNA: TGCAGTGCTAGAGATCCATTCGGGTTACGAGAGACCCAGTACTTC. Amino acid sequence: CSARDPFGLRETQYF.

In regard to this clonotype: A single base separates this from a much larger clone, so it may be a read error. V gene TRBV3-1 combines with J gene TRBJ1-1, with no clear D. V lost 2 bases to trimming and J lost 2 bases, with 12 bases between them. The CDR3 loop spans 15 amino acids. CDR1 LGHDT and CDR2 YNNKEL come from the germline V gene (reference sequence). The CDR3 coding sequence is TGTGCCAGCAGCCAACTTTTGGGCGGAAACACTGAAGCTTTCTTT. Translation: CASSQLLGGNTEAFF.

This clonotype was seen repeatedly, ten times or more. The chain carries TRBV27 and TRBJ1-6; no clear D gene. This CDR3 comprises 16 residues. Germline V gene lookup returns CDR1 MNHEY and CDR2 SMNVEV (reference sequence). Between the trimmed V and J ends, which lost 6 bases and 7 bases, there was a span of 19 bases. The CDR3 DNA reads as TGTGCCAGCAGCCCGACGGCAAGGGTATGGAATTCACCCCTCCACTTT. This encodes CASSPTARVWNSPLHF.

This clonotype was seen repeatedly, ten times or more. V usage is TRBV9 and J usage is TRBJ1-2; 10 positions match TRBD1. CDR3 length equals 15 residues. Trimming took 0 bases from V and 6 from J; bases not matched to a gene: 5. The germline gives CDR1 SGDLS, CDR2 YYNGEE. CDR3 sequence (DNA): TGTGCCAGCAGCGTAGGGGGGGGACAGGGGAATGGCTACACCTTC. Translation gives CASSVGGGQGNGYTF.

This clonotype has a count of ten or more. The chain is built from TRBV3-1 and TRBJ2-1; the D gene could be TRBD1 or TRBD2 (5 bases each). This CDR3 has 15 residues. The germline V gene has CDR1 LGHDT and CDR2 YNNKEL (reference sequence). V lost 3 bases to trimming and J lost 2 bases, with 11 bases between them. DNA of the CDR3: TGTGCCAGCAGCCAGGGACGAGGGACCTACAATGAGCAGTTCTTC. This codes for CASSQGRGTYNEQFF.